Here is one T cell receptor (beta chain) with its context. The data derive from a study of blood T cell repertoires in COVID-19. Study context: Some COVID-19 samples were acute and others convalescent; all came from the United States, Italy and Spain. Sample material is recorded as cDNA or gDNA derived from T cells, B-cell-depleted T cells, or PBMCs.

Residents of about two dozen US areas, aged about 18 to 89 years, made up the participants. This CDR3 is 18 amino acids long. The V and J ends lost 1 base and 6 bases, in that order; junction bases with no gene match: 10. Germline values: CDR1 LGHDT, CDR2 YNNKEL (reference sequence). In the original analysis: Amplification of reference gene primers provided the estimated nucleated cell counts. TCRdb keeps only in-frame clones here, not all; method: immunoSEQ multiplex PCR. V and J calls and clone size are given by that table; D and trimming were obtained from the DNA. Of 200,000 to 300,000 clones listed, roughly nine tenths are singletons.

The chain employs TRBV3-1 (or the pseudogene TRBV3-2) and TRBJ2-3, with TRBD2 matching over 13 bases. The receptor's source is a young woman with acute COVID-19. The sequenced material came from PBMCs or T cells enriched from blood (not recorded which). The DNA of the CDR3 is TGTGCCAGCAGCCAAGGGACTAGCGGGGGCACGGTCGGTGATACGCAGTATTTT. Translated, it gives CASSQGTSGGTVGDTQYF.